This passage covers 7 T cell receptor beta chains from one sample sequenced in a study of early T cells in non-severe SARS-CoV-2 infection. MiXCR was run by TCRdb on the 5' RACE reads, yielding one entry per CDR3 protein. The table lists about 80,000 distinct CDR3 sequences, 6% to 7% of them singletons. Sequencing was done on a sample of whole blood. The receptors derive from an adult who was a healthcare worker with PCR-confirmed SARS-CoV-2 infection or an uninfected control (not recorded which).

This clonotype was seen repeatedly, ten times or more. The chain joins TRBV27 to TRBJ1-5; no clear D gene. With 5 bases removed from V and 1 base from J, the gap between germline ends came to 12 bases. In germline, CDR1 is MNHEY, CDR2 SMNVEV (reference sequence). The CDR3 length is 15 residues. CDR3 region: CASSDLSVSNQPQHF. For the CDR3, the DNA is TGTGCCAGCAGTGATTTATCAGTGAGCAATCAGCCCCAGCATTTT.

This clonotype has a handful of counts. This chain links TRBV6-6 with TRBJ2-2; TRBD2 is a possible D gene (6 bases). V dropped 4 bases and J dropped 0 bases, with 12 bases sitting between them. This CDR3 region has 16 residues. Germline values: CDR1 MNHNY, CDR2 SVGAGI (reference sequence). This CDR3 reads CASSSSDSANTGELFF. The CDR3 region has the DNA TGTGCCAGCAGTTCTAGCGACTCCGCGAACACCGGGGAGCTGTTTTTT.

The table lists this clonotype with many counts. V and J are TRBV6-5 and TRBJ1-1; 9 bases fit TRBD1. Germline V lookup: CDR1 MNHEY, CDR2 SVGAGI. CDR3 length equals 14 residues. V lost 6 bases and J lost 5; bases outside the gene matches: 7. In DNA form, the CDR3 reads TGTGCCAGCAGGCCGACAGGGGGTAGAACTGAAGCTTTCTTT. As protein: CASRPTGGRTEAFF.

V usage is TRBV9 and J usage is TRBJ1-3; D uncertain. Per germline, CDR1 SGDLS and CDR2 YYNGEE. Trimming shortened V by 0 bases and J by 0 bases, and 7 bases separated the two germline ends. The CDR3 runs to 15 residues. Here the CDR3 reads CASSVGVVSGNTIYF. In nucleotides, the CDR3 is TGTGCCAGCAGCGTAGGGGTGGTCTCTGGAAACACCATATATTTT.

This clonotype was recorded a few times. The CDR3 nucleotides read TGCAGTGCTAGAGATGCCCCTTTGGAGTACTTC. Translated: CSARDAPLEYF. The V gene is TRBV20-1, the J gene TRBJ2-7; no clear D gene. Germline CDR1 is DFQATT and CDR2 is SNEGSKA (reference sequence). The CDR3 consists of 11 residues. The V and J ends lost 0 bases and 11 bases respectively, with 11 bases between them.

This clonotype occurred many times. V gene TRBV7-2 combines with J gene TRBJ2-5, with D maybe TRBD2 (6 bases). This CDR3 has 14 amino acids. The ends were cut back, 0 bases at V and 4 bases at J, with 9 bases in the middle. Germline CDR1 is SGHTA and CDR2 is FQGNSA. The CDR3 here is CASSLAGGRETQYF. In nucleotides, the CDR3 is TGTGCCAGCAGCTTAGCGGGAGGCCGAGAGACCCAGTACTTC.

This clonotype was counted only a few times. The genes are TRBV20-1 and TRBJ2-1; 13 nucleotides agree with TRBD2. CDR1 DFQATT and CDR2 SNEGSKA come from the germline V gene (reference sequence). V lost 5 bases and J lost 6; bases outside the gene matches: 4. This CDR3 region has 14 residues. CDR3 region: CSARTSGGPNEQFF. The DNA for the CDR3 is TGCAGTGCTCGGACTAGCGGGGGACCCAATGAGCAGTTCTTC.